The clone carrying this T cell receptor (beta chain) was observed many times. The entry originates in a study of spatial heterogeneity in lung cancer. The overall study: There were consistently more beta-chain sequences detected than alpha-chain sequences.

Noted time point: sample taken at primary tumor resection. Donors were around 70 untreated early-stage non-small cell lung cancer patients. Whole RNA came from tumor, nontumor lung or frozen PBMC and was sequenced without being sorted. Trimming took off 7 bases at V and 2 bases at J, with 21 bases between the two ends. The CDR3 runs to 17 residues. The germline CDR1 and CDR2 sequences are MNHEY and SVGEGT. Every individual TCR cDNA molecule carried its own unique molecular identifier, which allowed correction of PCR and sequencing errors. TCRdb passed the 5' RACE reads through MiXCR, listing each CDR3 protein once. The table records 40,000 to 45,000 distinct CDR3 sequences, about 6.5% of them present only once.

The sequence was obtained from a female donor with early-stage non-small cell lung cancer. The chain recombines TRBV6-2 or TRBV6-3 with TRBJ2-1; D gene ambiguous. The material was PBMCs, obtained at surgery. CDR3: CASIRGGRPSPYNEQFF. Here the CDR3 DNA reads TGTGCCAGCATCCGAGGCGGACGACCAAGCCCCTACAATGAGCAGTTCTTC.